A single sample gave rise to the 3 T cell receptor beta chains below, sequenced in a study of vaccination and CD4 T cells after COVID-19. Indicated treatment: approximately 11-day PBMC culture with coronavirus spike peptide pools or control peptides (ViraFEST assay). Oncomine TCR Beta short-read sequencing was applied to DNA from cultured CD4+ T cells. MiXCR was run by TCRdb on the PCR reads, yielding one entry per CDR3 protein. The table lists approximately 17,000 distinct CDR3 sequences, 54% of them singletons. These receptors' targets are unknown. The specimen was CD4+ T cells from blood, cultured in vitro. The receptors derive from a human donor who had recovered from COVID-19.

The chain is built from TRBV20-1 and TRBJ2-3, with TRBD2 matching over 13 bases. Germline V lookup: CDR1 DFQATT, CDR2 SNEGSKA (reference sequence). The CDR3 is 16 residues long. V lost 6 bases to trimming and J lost 4 bases; unmatched junction nucleotides: 10. In DNA, the CDR3 is TGCAGTGCCGCCCGTGGACTAGCGGGAGCCTCAGATACGCAGTATTTT. Translated: CSAARGLAGASDTQYF.

The chain links TRBV4-2 to TRBJ2-3; D remains ambiguous. The CDR3 is 13 amino acids. V was cut by 4 bases and J by 6 bases, with 11 bases left in between. Germline CDR1 reads LGHNA; CDR2 reads YNFKEQ. The CDR3 loop reads CASSPLLVDTQYF. CDR3 sequence (DNA): TGTGCCAGCAGCCCGCTGCTAGTGGATACGCAGTATTTT.

This clonotype has only a few counts. The V and J genes are TRBV20-1 and TRBJ2-1, with 7 bases that match TRBD2. The germline gives CDR1 DFQATT, CDR2 SNEGSKA (reference sequence). The junction had 3 bases not matched to a gene; V was cut back by 3 bases and J by 4 bases. This CDR3 has 13 residues. This CDR3 is CSASLAGYNEQFF. CDR3 DNA sequence: TGCAGTGCTAGTTTAGCGGGTTACAATGAGCAGTTCTTC.